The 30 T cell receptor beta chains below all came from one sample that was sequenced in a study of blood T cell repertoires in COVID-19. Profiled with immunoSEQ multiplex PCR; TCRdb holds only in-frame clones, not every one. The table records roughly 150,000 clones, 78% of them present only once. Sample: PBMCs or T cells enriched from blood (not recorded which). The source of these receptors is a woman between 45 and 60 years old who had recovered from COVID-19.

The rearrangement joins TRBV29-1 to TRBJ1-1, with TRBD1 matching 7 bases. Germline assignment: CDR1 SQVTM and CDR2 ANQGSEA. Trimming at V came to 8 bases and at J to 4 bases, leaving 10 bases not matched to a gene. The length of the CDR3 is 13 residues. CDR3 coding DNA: TGCAGCATGGAGGGACAGACCTTCACTGAAGCTTTCTTT. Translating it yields CSMEGQTFTEAFF.

CDR3 amino acids: CASSMLAVPYNEQFF. CDR3 bases: TGTGCCAGCAGCATGCTAGCGGTACCCTACAATGAGCAGTTCTTC. The rearrangement links TRBV7-3 to TRBJ2-1, with TRBD2 matching 7 bases. The CDR3 is made up of 15 amino acids. V trimming: 5 bases; J trimming: 2 bases; junction bases outside the gene matches: 6. CDR1 is SGHTA and CDR2 is FQGTGA in the germline V gene.

This CDR3 reads CASSIGSYEQYF. CDR3 in DNA: TGTGCCAGTAGTATAGGGAGCTACGAGCAGTACTTC. The rearrangement uses TRBV19 and TRBJ2-7, with unresolved D. The CDR3 runs to 12 residues. V was trimmed by 1 base and J by 3 bases, leaving 4 bases between them. Germline V gives CDR1 LNHDA, CDR2 SQIVND (reference sequence).

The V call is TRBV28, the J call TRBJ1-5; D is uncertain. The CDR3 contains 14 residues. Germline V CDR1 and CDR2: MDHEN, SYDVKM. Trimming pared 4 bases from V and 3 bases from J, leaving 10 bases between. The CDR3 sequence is CASSYSGYNQPQHF. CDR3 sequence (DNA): TGTGCCAGCAGTTACAGCGGCTACAATCAGCCCCAGCATTTT.

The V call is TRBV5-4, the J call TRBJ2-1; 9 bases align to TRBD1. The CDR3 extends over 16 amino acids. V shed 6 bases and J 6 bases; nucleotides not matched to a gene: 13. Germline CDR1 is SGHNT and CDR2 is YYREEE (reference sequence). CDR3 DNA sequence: TGTGCCAGCAAATCACAGGGGGCCCGTTCTGCCAATGAGCAGTTCTTC. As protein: CASKSQGARSANEQFF.

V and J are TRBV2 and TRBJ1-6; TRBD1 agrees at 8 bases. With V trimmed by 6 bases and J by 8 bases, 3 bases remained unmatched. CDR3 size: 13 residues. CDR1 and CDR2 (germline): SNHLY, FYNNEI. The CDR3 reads CASRTGEDSPLHF. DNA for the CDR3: TGTGCCAGCAGGACAGGGGAGGATTCACCCCTCCACTTT.

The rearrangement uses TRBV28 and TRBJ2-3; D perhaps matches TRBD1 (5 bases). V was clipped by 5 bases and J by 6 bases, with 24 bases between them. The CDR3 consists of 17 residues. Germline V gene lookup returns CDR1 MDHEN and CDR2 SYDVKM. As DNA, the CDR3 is TGTGCCAGCAGTCGATACTCAGGGTCTTCATCCTCGGATACGCAGTATTTT. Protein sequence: CASSRYSGSSSSDTQYF.

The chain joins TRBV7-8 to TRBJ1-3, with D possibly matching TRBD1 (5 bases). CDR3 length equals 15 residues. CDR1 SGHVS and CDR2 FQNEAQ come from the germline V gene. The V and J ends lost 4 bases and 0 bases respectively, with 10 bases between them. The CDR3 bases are TGTGCCAGCAGCTCACAGGTTCTCTCTGGAAACACCATATATTTT. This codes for CASSSQVLSGNTIYF.

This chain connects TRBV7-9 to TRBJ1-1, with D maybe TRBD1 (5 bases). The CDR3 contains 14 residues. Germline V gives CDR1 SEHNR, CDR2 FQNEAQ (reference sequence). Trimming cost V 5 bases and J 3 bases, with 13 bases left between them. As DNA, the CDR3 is TGTGCCAGCAGCCTCAGCGGGGGGTACACTGAAGCTTTCTTT. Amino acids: CASSLSGGYTEAFF.

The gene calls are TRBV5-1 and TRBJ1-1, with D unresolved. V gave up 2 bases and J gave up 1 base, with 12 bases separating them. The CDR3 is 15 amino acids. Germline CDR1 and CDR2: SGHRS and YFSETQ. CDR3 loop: CASSLIGRGNTEAFF. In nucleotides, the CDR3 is TGCGCCAGCAGCTTAATTGGCAGAGGGAACACTGAAGCTTTCTTT.

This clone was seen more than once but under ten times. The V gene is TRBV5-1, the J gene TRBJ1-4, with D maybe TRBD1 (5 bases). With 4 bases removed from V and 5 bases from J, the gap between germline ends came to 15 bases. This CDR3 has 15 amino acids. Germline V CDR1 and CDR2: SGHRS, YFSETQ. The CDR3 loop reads CASSATATENEKLFF. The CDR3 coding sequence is TGCGCCAGCAGCGCGACAGCGACCGAGAATGAAAAACTGTTTTTT.

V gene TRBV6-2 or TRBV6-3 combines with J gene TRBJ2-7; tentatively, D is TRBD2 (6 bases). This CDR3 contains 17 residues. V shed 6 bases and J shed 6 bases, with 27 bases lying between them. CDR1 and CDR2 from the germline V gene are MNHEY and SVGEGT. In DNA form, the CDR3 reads TGTGCCAGCAGCCACGGGAGAGGAGGCCCCCCGACGGGCGAGCAGTACGTC. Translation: CASSHGRGGPPTGEQYV.

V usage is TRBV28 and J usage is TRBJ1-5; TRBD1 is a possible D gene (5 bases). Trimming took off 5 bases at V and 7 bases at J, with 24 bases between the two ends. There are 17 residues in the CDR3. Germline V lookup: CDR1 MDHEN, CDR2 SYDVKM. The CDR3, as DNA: TGTGCCAGCAGTCCCGCCCGGGACTCCTCGGGGGGACAGCCCCAGCATTTT. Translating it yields CASSPARDSSGGQPQHF.

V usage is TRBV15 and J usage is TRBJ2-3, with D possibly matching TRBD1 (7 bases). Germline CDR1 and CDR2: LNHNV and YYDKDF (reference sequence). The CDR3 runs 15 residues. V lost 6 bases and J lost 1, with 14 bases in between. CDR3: CATRGGGDGTDTQYF. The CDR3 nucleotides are TGTGCCACCAGAGGGGGCGGGGATGGCACAGATACGCAGTATTTT.

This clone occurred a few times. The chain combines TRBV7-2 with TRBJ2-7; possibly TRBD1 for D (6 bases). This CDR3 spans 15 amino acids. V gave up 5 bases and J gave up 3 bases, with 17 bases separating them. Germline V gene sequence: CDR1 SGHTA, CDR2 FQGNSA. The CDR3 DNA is TGTGCCAGCAGCATCCTGACAGGCTCCAGCTACGAGCAGTACTTC. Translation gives CASSILTGSSYEQYF. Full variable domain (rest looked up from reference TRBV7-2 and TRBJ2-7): GAGVSQSPSNKVTEKGKDVELRCDPISGHTALYWYRQSLGQGLEFLIYFQGNSAPDKSGLPSDRFSAERTGGSVSTLTIQRTQQEDSAVYLCASSILTGSSYEQYFGPGTRLTVT.

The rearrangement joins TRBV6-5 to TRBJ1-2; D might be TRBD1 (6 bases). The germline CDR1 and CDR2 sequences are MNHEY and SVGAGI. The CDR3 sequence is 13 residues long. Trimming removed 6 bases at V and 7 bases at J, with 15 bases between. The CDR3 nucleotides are TGTGCCAGCAGCCCCGGGGGGGCTTCTGGCTACACCTTC. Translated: CASSPGGASGYTF.

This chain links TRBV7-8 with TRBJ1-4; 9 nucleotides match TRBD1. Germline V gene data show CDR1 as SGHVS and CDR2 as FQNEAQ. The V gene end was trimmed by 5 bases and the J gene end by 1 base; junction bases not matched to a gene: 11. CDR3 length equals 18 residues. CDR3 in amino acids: CASSLTGTGRLTNEKLFF. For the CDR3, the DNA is TGTGCCAGCAGCCTCACCGGGACAGGGCGGCTAACTAATGAAAAACTGTTTTTT.

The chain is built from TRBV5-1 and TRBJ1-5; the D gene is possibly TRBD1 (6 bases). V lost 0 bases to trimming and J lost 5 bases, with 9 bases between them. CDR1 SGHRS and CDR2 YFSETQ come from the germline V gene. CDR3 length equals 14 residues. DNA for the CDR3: TGCGCCAGCAGCTTGGCAGGGGAGTATCAGCCCCAGCATTTT. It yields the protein CASSLAGEYQPQHF.

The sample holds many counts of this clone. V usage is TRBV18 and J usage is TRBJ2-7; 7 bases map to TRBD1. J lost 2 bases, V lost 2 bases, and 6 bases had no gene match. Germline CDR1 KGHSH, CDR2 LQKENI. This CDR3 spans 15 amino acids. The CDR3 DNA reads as TGTGCCAGCTCACCATCGAACCAGGGGGCCTACGAGCAGTACTTC. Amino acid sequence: CASSPSNQGAYEQYF.

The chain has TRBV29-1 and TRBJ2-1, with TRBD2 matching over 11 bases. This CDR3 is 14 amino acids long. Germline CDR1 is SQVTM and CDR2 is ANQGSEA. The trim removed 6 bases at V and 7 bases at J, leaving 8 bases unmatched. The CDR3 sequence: CSVKIAGGPNEQFF. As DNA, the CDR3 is TGCAGCGTGAAAATAGCGGGGGGGCCGAATGAGCAGTTCTTC.

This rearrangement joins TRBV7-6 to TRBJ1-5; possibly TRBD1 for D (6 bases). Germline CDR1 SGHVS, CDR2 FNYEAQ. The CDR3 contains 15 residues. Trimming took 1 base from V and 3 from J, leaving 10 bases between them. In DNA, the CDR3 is TGTGCCAGCAGCTTAGTGGGACACAACAATCAGCCCCAGCATTTT. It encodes CASSLVGHNNQPQHF.

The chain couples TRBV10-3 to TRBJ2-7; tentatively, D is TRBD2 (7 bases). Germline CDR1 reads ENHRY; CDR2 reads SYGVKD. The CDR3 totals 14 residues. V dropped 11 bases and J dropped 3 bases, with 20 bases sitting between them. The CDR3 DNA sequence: TGTGCCCATCCTCGGAGGGGGGGACTCTACGAGCAGTACGTC. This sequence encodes CAHPRRGGLYEQYV.

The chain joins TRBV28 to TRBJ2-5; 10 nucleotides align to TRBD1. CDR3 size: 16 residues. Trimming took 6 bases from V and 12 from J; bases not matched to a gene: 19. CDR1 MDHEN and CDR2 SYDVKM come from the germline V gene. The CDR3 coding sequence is TGTGCCAGCAGACCACCCCCCGGGACAGGGGTCGGAGTTGAGTACTTC. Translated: CASRPPPGTGVGVEYF.

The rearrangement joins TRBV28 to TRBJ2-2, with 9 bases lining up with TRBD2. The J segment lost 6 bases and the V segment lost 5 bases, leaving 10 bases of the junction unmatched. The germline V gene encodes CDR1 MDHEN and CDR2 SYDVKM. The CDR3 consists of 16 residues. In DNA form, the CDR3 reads TGTGCCAGCAGTAAAGCGGGGGGCCGGAGGGCCGGGGAGCTGTTTTTT. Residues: CASSKAGGRRAGELFF.

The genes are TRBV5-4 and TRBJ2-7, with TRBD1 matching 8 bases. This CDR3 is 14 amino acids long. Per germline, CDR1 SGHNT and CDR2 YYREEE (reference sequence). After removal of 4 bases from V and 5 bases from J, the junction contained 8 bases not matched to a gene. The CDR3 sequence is CASSRDRGSNEQYF. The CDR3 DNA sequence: TGTGCCAGCAGCCGAGACAGGGGTTCTAACGAGCAGTACTTC.

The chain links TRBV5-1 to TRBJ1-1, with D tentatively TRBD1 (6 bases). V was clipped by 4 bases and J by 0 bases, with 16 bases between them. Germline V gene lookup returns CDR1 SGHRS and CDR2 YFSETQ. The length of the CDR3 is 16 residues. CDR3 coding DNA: TGCGCCAGCAGCAAGAGTGCAGGGGCCATGAACACTGAAGCTTTCTTT. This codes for CASSKSAGAMNTEAFF.

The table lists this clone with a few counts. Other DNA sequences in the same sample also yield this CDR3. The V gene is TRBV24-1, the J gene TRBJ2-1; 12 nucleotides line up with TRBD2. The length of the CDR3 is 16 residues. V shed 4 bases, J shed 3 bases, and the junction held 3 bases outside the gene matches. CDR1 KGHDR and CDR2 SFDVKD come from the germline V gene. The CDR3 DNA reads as TGTGCCACCAGTGACCCTAGCGGGGGGGACTACAATGAGCAGTTCTTC. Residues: CATSDPSGGDYNEQFF.

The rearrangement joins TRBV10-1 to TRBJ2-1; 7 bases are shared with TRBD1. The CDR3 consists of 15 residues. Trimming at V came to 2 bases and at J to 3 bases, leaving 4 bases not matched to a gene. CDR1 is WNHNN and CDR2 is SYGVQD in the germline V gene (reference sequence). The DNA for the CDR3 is TGCGCCAGCAGTGAGAGACAGGGACGCTACAATGAGCAGTTCTTC. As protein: CASSERQGRYNEQFF.

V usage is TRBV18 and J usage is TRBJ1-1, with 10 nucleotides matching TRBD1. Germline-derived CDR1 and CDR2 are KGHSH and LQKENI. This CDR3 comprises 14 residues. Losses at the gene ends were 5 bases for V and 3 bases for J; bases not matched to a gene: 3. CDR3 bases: TGTGCCAGCTCAGCCGGGACAGGGGACACTGAAGCTTTCTTT. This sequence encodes CASSAGTGDTEAFF.

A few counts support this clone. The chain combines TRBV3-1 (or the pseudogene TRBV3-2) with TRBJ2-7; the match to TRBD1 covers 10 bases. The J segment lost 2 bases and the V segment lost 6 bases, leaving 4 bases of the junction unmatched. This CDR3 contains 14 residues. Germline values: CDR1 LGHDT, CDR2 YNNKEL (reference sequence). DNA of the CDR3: TGTGCCAGCAGTTTTGGGACAGGGGCCTACGAGCAGTACGTC. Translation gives CASSFGTGAYEQYV.